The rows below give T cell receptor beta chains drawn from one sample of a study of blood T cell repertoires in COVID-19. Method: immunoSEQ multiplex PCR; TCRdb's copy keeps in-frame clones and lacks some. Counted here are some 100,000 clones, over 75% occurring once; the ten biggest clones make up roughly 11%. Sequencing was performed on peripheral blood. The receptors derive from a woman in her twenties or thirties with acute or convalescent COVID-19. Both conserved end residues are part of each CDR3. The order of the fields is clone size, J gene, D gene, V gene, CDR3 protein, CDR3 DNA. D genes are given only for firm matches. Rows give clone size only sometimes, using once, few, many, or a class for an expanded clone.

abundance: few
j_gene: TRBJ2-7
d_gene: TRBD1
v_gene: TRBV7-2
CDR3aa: CASSPGTVYEQYF
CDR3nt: TGTGCCAGCAGCCCCGGGACAGTTTACGAGCAGTACTTC

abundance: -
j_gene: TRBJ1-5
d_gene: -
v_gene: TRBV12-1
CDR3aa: CASSFVGDSNQPQHF
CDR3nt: TGTGCCAGCAGCTTTGTCGGAGACAGCAATCAGCCCCAGCATTTT

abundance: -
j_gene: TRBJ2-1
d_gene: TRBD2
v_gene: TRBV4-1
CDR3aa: CASSQDGTSGRSYNEQFF
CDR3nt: TGCGCCAGCAGCCAAGATGGGACTAGCGGACGCTCCTACAATGAGCAGTTCTTC

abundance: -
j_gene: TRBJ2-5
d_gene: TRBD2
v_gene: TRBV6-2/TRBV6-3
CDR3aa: CASSWGNGGSQYF
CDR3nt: TGTGCCAGCAGTTGGGGCAACGGGGGGTCCCAGTACTTC

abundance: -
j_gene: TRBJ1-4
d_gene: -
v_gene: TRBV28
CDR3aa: CASSRPPTNEKLFF
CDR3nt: TGTGCCAGCAGTCGTCCCCCAACTAATGAAAAACTGTTTTTT

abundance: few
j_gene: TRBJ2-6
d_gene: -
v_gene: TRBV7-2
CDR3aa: CASSLSMAGANVLTF
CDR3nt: TGTGCCAGCAGCTTAAGTATGGCAGGGGCCAACGTCCTGACTTTC

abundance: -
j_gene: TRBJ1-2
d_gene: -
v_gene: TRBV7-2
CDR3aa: CASSLGAVNGYTF
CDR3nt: TGTGCCAGCAGCTTAGGGGCAGTCAATGGCTACACCTTC

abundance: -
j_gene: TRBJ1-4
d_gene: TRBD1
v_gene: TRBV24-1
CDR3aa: CATSDPGQGEREKLFF
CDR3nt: TGTGCCACCAGTGACCCCGGACAGGGGGAGAGAGAAAAACTGTTTTTT

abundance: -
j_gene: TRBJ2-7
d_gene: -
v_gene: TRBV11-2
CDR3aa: CASSFRGPTTYEQYF
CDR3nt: TGTGCCAGCAGCTTTCGGGGTCCCACTACCTACGAGCAGTACTTC

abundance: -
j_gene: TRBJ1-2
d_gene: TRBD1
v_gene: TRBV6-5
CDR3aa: CASSYGRGDGYTF
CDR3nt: TGTGCCAGCAGTTACGGCAGGGGGGATGGCTACACCTTC

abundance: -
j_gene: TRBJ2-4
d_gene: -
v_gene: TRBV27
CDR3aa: CASRRTAENIQYF
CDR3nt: TGTGCCAGCCGCCGGACAGCTGAAAACATTCAGTACTTC

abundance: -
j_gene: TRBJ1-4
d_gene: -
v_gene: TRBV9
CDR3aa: CASSVGTVTNEKLFF
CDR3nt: TGTGCCAGCAGCGTAGGGACAGTTACTAATGAAAAACTGTTTTTT

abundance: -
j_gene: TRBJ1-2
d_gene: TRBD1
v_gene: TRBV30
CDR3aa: CACLTGADGYTF
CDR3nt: TGTGCCTGCCTGACAGGGGCAGATGGCTACACCTTC

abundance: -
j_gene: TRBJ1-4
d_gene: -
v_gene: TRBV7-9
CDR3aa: CASSRGLNEKLFF
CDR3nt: TGTGCCAGCAGCAGAGGACTTAATGAAAAACTGTTTTTT

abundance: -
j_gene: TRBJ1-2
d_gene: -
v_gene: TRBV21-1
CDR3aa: CASSAITPNYGYTF
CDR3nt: TGTGCCAGCAGCGCGATAACTCCTAACTATGGCTACACCTTC

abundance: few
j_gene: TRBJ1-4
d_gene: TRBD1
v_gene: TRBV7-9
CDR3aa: CASSRDRANEKLFF
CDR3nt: TGTGCCAGCAGCAGGGACAGAGCCAATGAAAAACTGTTTTTT

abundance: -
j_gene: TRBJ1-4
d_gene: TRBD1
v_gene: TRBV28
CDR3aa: CASRRGQGEKLFF
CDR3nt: TGTGCCAGCAGACGTGGACAGGGCGAAAAACTGTTTTTT

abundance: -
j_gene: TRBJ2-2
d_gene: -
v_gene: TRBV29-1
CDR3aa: CSVERENTGELFF
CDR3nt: TGCAGCGTTGAGAGGGAGAACACCGGGGAGCTGTTTTTT

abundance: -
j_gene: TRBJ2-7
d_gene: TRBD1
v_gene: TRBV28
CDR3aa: CASTGVGQDSYEQYF
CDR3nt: TGTGCCAGCACCGGGGTTGGACAGGACTCCTACGAGCAGTACTTC

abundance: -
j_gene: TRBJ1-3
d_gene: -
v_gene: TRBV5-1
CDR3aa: CASSLVGHTGNTIYF
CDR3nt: TGCGCCAGCAGCTTGGTGGGACATACTGGAAACACCATATATTTT

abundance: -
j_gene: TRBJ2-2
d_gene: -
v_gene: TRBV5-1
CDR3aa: CASSRGVLDTGELFF
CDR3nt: TGCGCCAGCAGCCGCGGGGTATTGGACACCGGGGAGCTGTTTTTT

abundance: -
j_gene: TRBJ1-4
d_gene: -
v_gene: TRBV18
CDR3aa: CASSPLTGSGEKLFF
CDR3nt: TGTGCCAGCTCACCTCTAACGGGGTCGGGGGAAAAACTGTTTTTT

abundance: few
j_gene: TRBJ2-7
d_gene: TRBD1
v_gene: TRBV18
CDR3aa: CASSPRQGAYEQYF
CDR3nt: TGTGCCAGCTCACCAAGACAGGGGGCCTACGAGCAGTACTTC

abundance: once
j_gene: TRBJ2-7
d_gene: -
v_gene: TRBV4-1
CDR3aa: CASSPARQGINYEQYF
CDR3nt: TGCGCCAGCAGCCCCGCGAGGCAGGGTATAAACTACGAGCAGTACTTC

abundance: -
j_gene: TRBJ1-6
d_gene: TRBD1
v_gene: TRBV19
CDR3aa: CASRQGSSYNSPLHF
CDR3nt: TGTGCCTCACGACAGGGATCGTCCTATAATTCACCCCTCCACTTT

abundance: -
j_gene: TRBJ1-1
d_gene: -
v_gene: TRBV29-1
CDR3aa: CSVEDRGVNTEAFF
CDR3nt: TGCAGCGTTGAAGATCGGGGGGTGAACACTGAAGCTTTCTTT

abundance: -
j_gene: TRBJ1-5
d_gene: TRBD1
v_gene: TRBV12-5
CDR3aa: CASGLDPFTGVSQPQHF
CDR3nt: TGTGCTAGTGGTTTGGATCCCTTCACAGGGGTAAGTCAGCCCCAGCATTTT

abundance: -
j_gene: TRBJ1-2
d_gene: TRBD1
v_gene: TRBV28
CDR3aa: CASSLTGGYSGYTF
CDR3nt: TGTGCCAGCAGTTTGACAGGGGGCTACTCTGGCTACACCTTC

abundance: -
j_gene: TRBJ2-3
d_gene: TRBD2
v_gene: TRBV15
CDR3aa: CATSTPRQGGTDTQYF
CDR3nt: TGTGCCACCAGCACACCCCGGCAGGGAGGGACAGATACGCAGTATTTT

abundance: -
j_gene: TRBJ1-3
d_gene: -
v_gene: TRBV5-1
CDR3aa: CASSTTGNTIYF
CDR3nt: TGCGCCAGCAGTACAACTGGAAACACCATATATTTT

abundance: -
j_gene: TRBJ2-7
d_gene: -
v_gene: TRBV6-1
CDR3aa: CASSENLGGPYEQYF
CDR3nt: TGTGCCAGCAGTGAAAATTTGGGGGGGCCCTACGAGCAGTACTTC

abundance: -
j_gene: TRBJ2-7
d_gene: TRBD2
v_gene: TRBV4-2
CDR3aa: CASSQPPGGEQYF
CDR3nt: TGTGCCAGCAGCCAGCCACCGGGAGGCGAGCAGTACTTC

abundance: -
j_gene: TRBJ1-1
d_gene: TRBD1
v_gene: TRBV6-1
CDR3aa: CASSEYRGNTEAFF
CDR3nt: TGTGCCAGCAGTGAATACAGGGGCAACACTGAAGCTTTCTTT

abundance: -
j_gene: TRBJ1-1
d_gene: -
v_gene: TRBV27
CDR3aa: CASSPGNTEAFF
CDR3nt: TGTGCCAGCTCCCCCGGGAACACTGAAGCTTTCTTT

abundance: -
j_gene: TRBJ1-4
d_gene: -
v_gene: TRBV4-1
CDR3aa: CASSPQEGNNEKLFF
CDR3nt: TGCGCCAGCAGCCCTCAGGAGGGAAATAATGAAAAACTGTTTTTT

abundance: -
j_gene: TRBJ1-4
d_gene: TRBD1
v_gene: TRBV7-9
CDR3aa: CASSSWTGVNEKLFF
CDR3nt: TGTGCCAGCAGCTCCTGGACAGGAGTAAATGAAAAACTGTTTTTT

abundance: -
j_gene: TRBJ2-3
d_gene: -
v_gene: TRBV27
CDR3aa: CASSFGVGVSQYF
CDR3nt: TGTGCCAGCAGTTTCGGAGTAGGGGTGTCGCAGTATTTT

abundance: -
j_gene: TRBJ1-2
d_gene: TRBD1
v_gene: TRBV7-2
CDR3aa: CASSLARTGGGYTF
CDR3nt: TGTGCCAGCAGCTTAGCCCGAACAGGGGGTGGCTACACCTTC